This T cell receptor (beta chain) was sequenced for a study of blood T cells in healthy people across ages. Next came a second PCR, run for about 6 to 11 cycles, which used a sample-barcoded 5' primer along with a J-beta primer mix. TCRdb fed the 5' RACE reads into MiXCR, producing one record per CDR3 protein. The sample consists of some 700,000 distinct CDR3 sequences, over 20% of them appearing once. Per the germline V gene, CDR1 is MNHEY and CDR2 is SMNVEV (reference sequence). The CDR3 sequence is 19 residues long. Sequencing was carried out using blood. The rearrangement links TRBV27 to TRBJ2-5; 9 bases map to TRBD2. The end of the DNA aligns better with TRBJ2-1, so the J call may be wrong. This receptor was taken from a man aged 65 to 85 in good health. CDR3 protein: CASRRYEASGIEVGNEQFF. In DNA, the CDR3 is TGTGCCAGCAGGCGGTATGAGGCTAGCGGGATCGAGGTCGGCAATGAGCAGTTCTTC.